The 9 T cell receptor beta chains listed next were all sequenced from one sample in a study of shared clonotypes between healthy human individuals. Sequencing used immunoSEQ multiplex PCR; TCRdb keeps in-frame clones, though not all of them. Among approximately 1.4 million clones listed, 98% were seen once. The sequenced material came from naive CD4+ T cells sorted from blood. The subset: CD45RA+ positively selected. The source is a man aged 25 to 45 in good health.

V and J are TRBV18 and TRBJ2-3; TRBD1 matches at 10 bases. This CDR3 has 13 amino acids. Looked up from germline, CDR1 is KGHSH and CDR2 is LQKENI. V lost 3 bases to trimming and J lost 8 bases; unmatched junction nucleotides: 2. CDR3 amino acids: CASSPGTGVTQYF. CDR3 bases: TGTGCCAGCTCACCGGGGACAGGGGTTACGCAGTATTTT.

V is TRBV28 and J is TRBJ1-5, with a weak D call TRBD1 (6 bases). V was clipped by 4 bases and J by 4 bases, with 14 bases between them. The CDR3 is 15 amino acids. The germline V gene encodes CDR1 MDHEN and CDR2 SYDVKM. CDR3: CASSSPDRKNQPQHF. The CDR3 DNA reads TGTGCCAGCAGTTCCCCGGACAGAAAAAATCAGCCCCAGCATTTT.

The chain links TRBV6-1 to TRBJ1-2, with D uncertain. Germline CDR1 MNHNS, CDR2 SASEGT. Between the trimmed V and J ends, which lost 6 bases and 5 bases, there was a span of 16 bases. This CDR3 region has 14 residues. This CDR3 is CASSVGGPRYGYTF. CDR3 DNA: TGTGCCAGCAGCGTGGGAGGGCCGAGATATGGCTACACCTTC.

Comment on this clone: This CDR3 is also generated by other DNA sequences in the sample. J is TRBJ2-1 and V is TRBV7-9; D gene uncertain. Germline V CDR1 and CDR2: SEHNR, FQNEAQ (reference sequence). Trimming pared 1 base from V and 4 bases from J, leaving 5 bases between. The CDR3 loop spans 13 amino acids. The CDR3 DNA is TGTGCCAGCAGCTTAGGGCGATACAATGAGCAGTTCTTC. This gives the protein CASSLGRYNEQFF.

This chain links TRBV2 with TRBJ2-7; 9 positions match TRBD1. Germline V gives CDR1 SNHLY, CDR2 FYNNEI. Losses at the gene ends were 6 bases for V and 6 bases for J; bases not matched to a gene: 3. CDR3 length: 12 residues. The CDR3 protein is CASRGDRVEQYF. The CDR3 coding sequence is TGTGCCAGCAGGGGGGACAGGGTCGAGCAGTACTTC.

The chain employs TRBV27 and TRBJ2-2; TRBD1 is a possible D gene (7 bases). V dropped 8 bases and J dropped 2 bases, with 33 bases sitting between them. Germline values: CDR1 MNHEY, CDR2 SMNVEV (reference sequence). This CDR3 comprises 21 residues. The CDR3 loop is CASGPAGQPQFGRINTGELFF. In nucleotides, the CDR3 is TGTGCCAGCGGTCCCGCGGGACAGCCTCAATTTGGGCGCATTAACACCGGGGAGCTGTTTTTT.

The chain is built from TRBV6-1 and TRBJ2-5; 8 nucleotides align to TRBD1. J lost 5 bases, V lost 6 bases, and 8 bases had no gene match. This CDR3 comprises 14 residues. Germline V CDR1 and CDR2: MNHNS, SASEGT. CDR3 in amino acids: CASSVRQGWETQYF. CDR3 DNA sequence: TGTGCCAGCAGCGTTAGACAGGGGTGGGAGACCCAGTACTTC.

V is TRBV18 and J is TRBJ2-7, with D perhaps TRBD1 (6 bases). Germline values: CDR1 KGHSH, CDR2 LQKENI. The CDR3 extends over 14 amino acids. The V gene lost 1 base and the J gene lost 4 bases, with 11 bases spanning the gap. DNA for the CDR3: TGTGCCAGCTCACCACTTAAAACAGGGTACGAGCAGTACTTC. It encodes CASSPLKTGYEQYF.

In regard to this clone: This sample includes further DNA sequences coding for the same CDR3. The chain uses TRBV6-5 and TRBJ2-3; no reliable D call. Germline CDR1 reads MNHEY; CDR2 reads SVGAGI. The CDR3 has 11 residues. Trimming stripped 5 bases from V and 4 bases from J, with 4 bases between. The chain's CDR3 is CASSLADTQYF. The CDR3 nucleotides are TGTGCCAGCAGTCTCGCAGATACGCAGTATTTT.